Below are 25 T cell receptor beta chains sequenced from a single sample in a study of cytomegalovirus exposure and HLA in healthy donors. PCR used 60 Vbeta primers and 13 Jbeta primers. TCRdb keeps only in-frame clones here, not all; method: immunoSEQ multiplex PCR. The data contain 180,000 or so clones, 75% to 90% of them singletons. The sample taken for sequencing was PBMCs. The origin of the receptors is a girl aged 10-17 years in good health and CMV-seropositive.

This rearrangement joins TRBV7-9 to TRBJ2-1; TRBD1 aligns across 7 bases. Trimming at V came to 1 base and at J to 2 bases, leaving 2 bases not matched to a gene. CDR1 is SEHNR, CDR2 FQNEAQ, per germline (reference sequence). CDR3 length: 15 residues. Written as DNA, the CDR3 is TGTGCCAGCAGCTTAGGGGACAGCCCCTACAATGAGCAGTTCTTC. This gives the protein CASSLGDSPYNEQFF.

The chain recombines TRBV2 with TRBJ2-1; 11 bases map to TRBD2. Germline loops: CDR1 SNHLY, CDR2 FYNNEI. This CDR3 contains 17 residues. The ends lost 8 bases at V and 3 bases at J; junction bases unmatched: 12. The CDR3 sequence: CASGQRGGTSGYNEQFF. The CDR3 nucleotides are TGTGCCAGCGGACAAAGGGGAGGGACTAGCGGCTACAATGAGCAGTTCTTC. The full variable domain, completed using reference TRBV2 and TRBJ2-1, is EPEVTQTPSHQVTQMGQEVILRCVPISNHLYFYWYRQILGQKVEFLVSFYNNEISEKSEIFDDQFSVERPDGSNFTLKIRSTKLEDSAMYFCASGQRGGTSGYNEQFFGPGTRLTVL.

The chain carries TRBV5-4 and TRBJ1-1, with D maybe TRBD1 (5 bases). The CDR3 sequence is 15 residues long. The V and J ends lost 0 bases and 6 bases respectively, with 15 bases between them. Germline V lookup: CDR1 SGHNT, CDR2 YYREEE (reference sequence). The CDR3 loop is CASSLVRGAGSEAFF. The CDR3 DNA is TGTGCCAGCAGCTTGGTGCGGGGCGCTGGGTCTGAAGCTTTCTTT.

V is TRBV9 and J is TRBJ1-4, with unresolved D. V was clipped by 4 bases and J by 3 bases, with 13 bases between them. This CDR3 has 15 amino acids. CDR1 SGDLS and CDR2 YYNGEE come from the germline V gene. CDR3 loop: CASSTGMRANEKLFF. The CDR3, as DNA: TGTGCCAGCAGCACGGGGATGAGGGCTAATGAAAAACTGTTTTTT.

The chain combines TRBV6-1 with TRBJ1-1; D remains unclear. This CDR3 is built from 14 residues. The V gene's germline CDR1 is MNHNS and CDR2 SASEGT. V was trimmed by 3 bases and J by 4 bases, leaving 12 bases between them. The CDR3 nucleotides read TGTGCCAGCAGTGATACCGGGATGAGCACTGAAGCTTTCTTT. Protein: CASSDTGMSTEAFF.

The chain carries TRBV4-3 and TRBJ2-7; 10 bases align to TRBD1. CDR1 and CDR2 from the germline V gene are LGHNA and YSLEER. The CDR3 extends over 16 amino acids. V shed 0 bases, J shed 2 bases, and the junction held 4 bases outside the gene matches. CDR3: CASSQDWGTGAYEQYF. CDR3 DNA: TGCGCCAGCAGCCAAGATTGGGGGACAGGGGCCTACGAGCAGTACTTC.

This rearrangement joins TRBV4-1 to TRBJ2-7, with 9 nucleotides matching TRBD1. The CDR3 extends over 15 amino acids. Germline trimming cut 5 bases from V and 3 bases from J; bases unmatched to any gene: 8. Per the germline V gene, CDR1 is MGHRA and CDR2 is YSYEKL. CDR3 DNA: TGCGCCAGCAGCACCCGGGACAGGGAGAACTACGAGCAGTACTTC. It codes for CASSTRDRENYEQYF.

V and J are TRBV11-2 and TRBJ1-2; 8 bases are a match to TRBD1. The CDR3 has 14 amino acids. V dropped 5 bases and J dropped 7; count of bases not matched to a gene: 9. Germline V lookup: CDR1 SGHAT, CDR2 FQNNGV. The CDR3 loop reads CASSGGQGAGGYTF. The CDR3 region has the DNA TGTGCCAGCAGCGGGGGGCAGGGGGCTGGTGGCTACACCTTC.

The chain recombines TRBV5-1 with TRBJ2-5; D perhaps matches TRBD2 (6 bases). The V end lost 4 bases, the J end lost 7 bases, and 17 bases lay between the germline ends. The CDR3 runs to 14 residues. CDR1 and CDR2 from the germline V gene are SGHRS and YFSETQ. The CDR3 spells CASSVSGTGMTQYF. The CDR3 DNA reads as TGCGCCAGCAGCGTATCCGGGACTGGGATGACCCAGTACTTC.

The CDR3 coding sequence is TGTGCCAGCAGTGGTGACAGTGTTATGGAGACCCAGTACTTC. This sequence encodes CASSGDSVMETQYF. V gene TRBV25-1 combines with J gene TRBJ2-5; weak D call: TRBD1 (5 bases). The germline V gene encodes CDR1 MGHDK and CDR2 SYGVNS. The length of the CDR3 is 14 residues. V dropped 4 bases and J dropped 5 bases, with 14 bases sitting between them.

The chain joins TRBV6-1 to TRBJ1-4; possible D gene TRBD1, 6 bases. Germline lookup yields CDR1 MNHNS and CDR2 SASEGT. V was trimmed by 2 bases and J by 8 bases, leaving 12 bases between them. This CDR3 spans 14 amino acids. For the CDR3, the DNA is TGTGCCAGCAGTGAATTGGGGGCCAGGGAAAAACTGTTTTTT. Protein: CASSELGAREKLFF.

The chain has TRBV6-4 and TRBJ2-1; D might be TRBD2 (5 bases). This CDR3 region has 16 residues. Germline V gene data show CDR1 as MRHNA and CDR2 as SNTAGT. Trimming stripped 0 bases from V and 2 bases from J, with 11 bases between. The CDR3 protein is CASSDSTEGPYNEQFF. CDR3 DNA: TGTGCCAGCAGTGACTCGACTGAGGGCCCCTACAATGAGCAGTTCTTC.

The rearrangement links TRBV5-1 to TRBJ2-5, with 9 bases fitting TRBD2. The CDR3 contains 18 residues. V lost 4 bases and J lost 2; bases outside the gene matches: 15. CDR1 SGHRS and CDR2 YFSETQ come from the germline V gene. The CDR3 here is CASSRVLAGGYRQETQYF. The CDR3 DNA reads TGCGCCAGCAGCCGGGTATTGGCGGGAGGGTACCGACAAGAGACCCAGTACTTC.

This rearrangement joins TRBV4-3 to TRBJ2-3, with 8 bases identical to TRBD2. Trimming removed 0 bases from V and 0 bases from J; junction bases left unmatched: 14. The CDR3 is made up of 20 amino acids. Germline values: CDR1 LGHNA, CDR2 YSLEER. This chain's CDR3 is CASSQDPRGGSGGSTDTQYF. The CDR3 DNA sequence: TGCGCCAGCAGCCAAGATCCCAGGGGCGGGAGCGGGGGTAGCACAGATACGCAGTATTTT.

The V call is TRBV6-6, the J call TRBJ1-2; 10 nucleotides line up with TRBD1. The CDR3 contains 15 residues. The germline CDR1 and CDR2 sequences are MNHNY and SVGAGI (reference sequence). With 2 bases clipped from V and 4 bases from J, the junction kept 4 bases outside the gene matches. The CDR3 sequence: CASSYGTGDGYGYTF. The CDR3 coding sequence is TGTGCCAGCAGTTACGGGACAGGGGACGGCTATGGCTACACCTTC.

This clone was recorded once. This chain joins TRBV27 and TRBJ1-5; perhaps TRBD1 as D (5 bases). Trimming stripped 3 bases from V and 0 bases from J, with 12 bases between. The germline V gene encodes CDR1 MNHEY and CDR2 SMNVEV (reference sequence). This CDR3 has 16 residues. The CDR3 nucleotides read TGTGCCAGCAGTTTCCGGGCGGACACTAGCAATCAGCCCCAGCATTTT. Protein sequence: CASSFRADTSNQPQHF.

The sample holds one count of this clone. The rearrangement links TRBV5-1 to TRBJ2-2, with D perhaps matching TRBD2 (6 bases). Trimming cost V 0 bases and J 4 bases, with 10 bases left between them. CDR3 length: 15 amino acids. CDR1 SGHRS and CDR2 YFSETQ come from the germline V gene. The DNA of the CDR3 is TGCGCCAGCAGCTTGGGGCAGGGACTCACCGGGGAGCTGTTTTTT. This translates into CASSLGQGLTGELFF.

The chain is built from TRBV29-1 and TRBJ1-1; TRBD1 agrees at 9 bases. Germline V CDR1 and CDR2: SQVTM, ANQGSEA. CDR3 length equals 19 residues. Germline trimming cut 6 bases from V and 3 bases from J; bases unmatched to any gene: 23. The CDR3 spells CSVYRRDRESSHRDTEAFF. CDR3 sequence (DNA): TGCAGCGTATATAGACGGGACAGGGAGTCATCACACAGGGACACTGAAGCTTTCTTT.

This chain joins TRBV5-4 and TRBJ2-3, with D perhaps TRBD1 (5 bases). V shed 10 bases and J shed 1 base, with 16 bases lying between them. Germline values: CDR1 SGHNT, CDR2 YYREEE (reference sequence). This CDR3 comprises 14 residues. As DNA, the CDR3 is TGTGCCCTCAGTACAGGTGGGGGCACAGATACGCAGTATTTT. It yields the protein CALSTGGGTDTQYF. The complete variable domain, with remaining parts taken from reference TRBV5-4 and TRBJ2-3, reads ETGVTQSPTHLIKTRGQQVTLRCSSQSGHNTVSWYQQALGQGPQFIFQYYREEENGRGNFPPRFSGLQFPNYSSELNVNALELDDSALYLCALSTGGGTDTQYFGPGTRLTVL.

V gene TRBV10-3 combines with J gene TRBJ2-7, with 8 bases fitting TRBD2. The CDR3 spans 13 residues. Looked up from germline, CDR1 is ENHRY and CDR2 is SYGVKD. V lost 7 bases and J lost 5; bases outside the gene matches: 7. CDR3 amino acids: CAITRGAWNEQYF. CDR3 DNA: TGTGCCATCACGCGGGGGGCGTGGAACGAGCAGTACTTC.

The chain joins TRBV27 to TRBJ2-7; no clear D. The germline V gene encodes CDR1 MNHEY and CDR2 SMNVEV (reference sequence). V lost 2 bases, J lost 7 bases, and 6 bases lay in between. The CDR3 runs to 11 residues. CDR3 in amino acids: CASSLGQEQYF. For the CDR3, the DNA is TGTGCCAGCAGTTTAGGTCAGGAGCAGTACTTC.

The chain uses TRBV25-1 and TRBJ1-5; D ambiguous. This CDR3 region has 15 residues. The germline V and J ends were trimmed by 1 base and 2 bases, with 9 bases remaining between them. The germline CDR1 and CDR2 sequences are MGHDK and SYGVNS. Here the CDR3 DNA reads TGTGCCAGCAGTGAATCCCGACACGGCAATCAGCCCCAGCATTTT. Its translation: CASSESRHGNQPQHF.

The J gene is TRBJ2-7, the V gene TRBV6-4; perhaps TRBD2 as D (5 bases). The CDR3 spans 13 residues. CDR1 MRHNA and CDR2 SNTAGT come from the germline V gene. Trimming removed 3 bases from V and 6 bases from J, with 12 bases in between. CDR3 in DNA: TGTGCCAGCAGTGAGAAGTCGGCGGGCGAGCAGTACTTC. This encodes CASSEKSAGEQYF.

V is TRBV7-9 and J is TRBJ2-5; 9 bases line up with TRBD2. The length of the CDR3 is 14 residues. Trimming took 2 bases from V and 3 from J; bases not matched to a gene: 1. Germline CDR1 is SEHNR and CDR2 is FQNEAQ (reference sequence). The CDR3 nucleotides are TGTGCCAGCAGCTTATTAGCGGGAGAAGAGACCCAGTACTTC. As protein: CASSLLAGEETQYF.

The table lists this clone with a count of one. The gene calls are TRBV6-5 and TRBJ2-1; 8 bases are a match to TRBD2. The V segment lost 7 bases and the J segment 8 bases; nucleotides outside the gene matches: 7. The CDR3 covers 13 residues. CDR1 and CDR2 (germline): MNHEY, SVGAGI. CDR3 nucleotide sequence: TGTGCCAGCAAGCGGGGGCTATTTTATGAGCAGTTCTTC. The encoded protein is CASKRGLFYEQFF.